The source of this TCR beta chain is a study of shared clonotypes between healthy human individuals. Profiling relied on immunoSEQ multiplex PCR, and the TCRdb table lists in-frame clones only, not all of them. The sample has 2.3 million or so clones; 93% are singletons. CDR1 is SEHNR, CDR2 FQNEAQ, per germline (reference sequence). CDR3 size: 15 residues. The junction had 10 bases not matched to a gene; V was cut back by 5 bases and J by 5 bases. The gene calls are TRBV7-9 and TRBJ2-5; 8 bases are shared with TRBD1. Material: naive CD4+ T cells from PBMCs. The subset: CD45RA+ positively selected. This clonotype originated in a man between 18 and 35 years old in good health. Some clones in this sample may be carry-over from other donors' samples. CDR3 DNA sequence: TGTGCCAGCAGCCCGATCAGGACAGGGCGGGAGACCCAGTACTTC. It yields the protein CASSPIRTGRETQYF.